A single sample is the source of the 28 T cell receptor beta chains below, sequenced in a study of T cell changes during pregnancy in multiple sclerosis. Repertoires were generated with immunoSEQ multiplex PCR, while TCRdb's copy carries only in-frame clones and drops some. This sample yields 45,000 to 55,000 clones, of which 88% are seen a single time; 1% to 1.5% belongs to the top ten. Sample: CD4+ T cells from peripheral blood mononuclear cells, taken in the second trimester of pregnancy. The origin of the receptors is a female donor with multiple sclerosis, enrolled in a pregnancy study.

The chain is built from TRBV5-1 and TRBJ2-1; 10 nucleotides match TRBD2. Trimming took 5 bases from V and 4 from J; bases not matched to a gene: 6. Germline V gene lookup returns CDR1 SGHRS and CDR2 YFSETQ. CDR3 size: 15 residues. Written as DNA, the CDR3 is TGCGCCAGCAGGGCTAGCGGGGGTGGGTACAATGAGCAGTTCTTC. Encoded protein: CASRASGGGYNEQFF.

V gene TRBV30 combines with J gene TRBJ2-5; 11 bases are a match to TRBD2. The CDR3 has 15 amino acids. Germline V gene sequence: CDR1 GTSNPN, CDR2 SVGIG (reference sequence). The V gene end was trimmed by 5 bases and the J gene end by 4 bases; junction bases not matched to a gene: 9. This CDR3 is CAWGKTSGIRETQYF. The CDR3 DNA sequence: TGTGCCTGGGGCAAGACTAGCGGGATCAGAGAGACCCAGTACTTC.

The CDR3 region has the DNA TGTGCCAGCAGCCCGCGACTAGCGGGGGGTCTCCACAATGAGCAGTTCTTC. Translation: CASSPRLAGGLHNEQFF. The gene calls are TRBV11-2 and TRBJ2-1; 13 nucleotides line up with TRBD2. Trimming removed 5 bases from V and 5 bases from J; junction bases left unmatched: 9. Germline V gene lookup returns CDR1 SGHAT and CDR2 FQNNGV. The CDR3 loop spans 17 amino acids. Supplemented by reference TRBV11-2 and TRBJ2-1, the full variable domain reads EAGVAQSPRYKIIEKRQSVAFWCNPISGHATLYWYQQILGQGPKLLIQFQNNGVVDDSQLPKDRFSAERLKGVDSTLKIQPAKLEDSAVYLCASSPRLAGGLHNEQFFGPGTRLTVL.

The chain couples TRBV27 to TRBJ2-2, with TRBD2 identical over 13 bases. Germline lookup yields CDR1 MNHEY and CDR2 SMNVEV (reference sequence). Germline trimming cut 5 bases from V and 6 bases from J; bases unmatched to any gene: 15. The CDR3 covers 19 residues. The CDR3 coding sequence is TGTGCCAGCAGTCCAAGTCCCGGGACTAGCGGGAAGGGGGCCGGGGAGCTGTTTTTT. Translating gives CASSPSPGTSGKGAGELFF.

The J gene is TRBJ2-7, the V gene TRBV6-6, with 8 positions matching TRBD1. Germline V gene data show CDR1 as MNHNY and CDR2 as SVGAGI (reference sequence). The CDR3 is 13 amino acids. J lost 6 bases, V lost 4 bases, and 5 bases had no gene match. CDR3 coding DNA: TGTGCCAGCAGTTCCGACAGGGGAGGCGAGCAGTACTTC. Protein sequence: CASSSDRGGEQYF.

The rearrangement uses TRBV6-5 and TRBJ1-1; 8 bases fit TRBD1. Germline assignment: CDR1 MNHEY and CDR2 SVGAGI. The CDR3 is 12 amino acids. V lost 6 bases to trimming and J lost 7 bases; unmatched junction nucleotides: 4. This chain's CDR3 is CASSKDRVEAFF. CDR3 DNA sequence: TGTGCCAGCAGCAAGGACAGGGTTGAAGCTTTCTTT.

The genes are TRBV19 and TRBJ2-7, with TRBD2 matching 7 bases. Germline V gene sequence: CDR1 LNHDA, CDR2 SQIVND (reference sequence). With 5 bases clipped from V and 2 bases from J, the junction kept 6 bases outside the gene matches. The CDR3 is 14 residues long. The CDR3 sequence is CASSYGRPPYEQYF. CDR3 in DNA: TGTGCCAGTAGTTACGGGAGGCCTCCCTACGAGCAGTACTTC.

This clone was observed a few times. The genes are TRBV5-1 and TRBJ1-1; no reliable D call. The V end lost 0 bases, the J end lost 1 base, and 7 bases lay between the germline ends. This CDR3 contains 14 residues. In germline, CDR1 is SGHRS, CDR2 YFSETQ. CDR3 coding DNA: TGCGCCAGCAGCTTGGTTGGCGGGAACACTGAAGCTTTCTTT. Translated, it gives CASSLVGGNTEAFF.

The chain links TRBV10-3 to TRBJ1-2; tentative D call: TRBD1 (6 bases). Germline V gives CDR1 ENHRY, CDR2 SYGVKD. The V end was cut by 10 bases, the J end by 4 bases, with 13 bases between. The CDR3 covers 12 residues. CDR3 bases: TGTGCCACCGCAGAGGACAGCTATGGCTACACCTTC. Protein product: CATAEDSYGYTF.

The chain uses TRBV6-1 and TRBJ2-7; D is unclear. The germline V gene has CDR1 MNHNS and CDR2 SASEGT. The CDR3 contains 15 residues. Trimming shortened V by 4 bases and J by 2 bases, and 15 bases separated the two germline ends. CDR3 bases: TGTGCCAGCAGTGGTCAACGGGTGCCGGCCTACGAGCAGTACTTC. It is translated as CASSGQRVPAYEQYF.

V and J are TRBV5-4 and TRBJ2-2; 11 nucleotides align to TRBD2. This CDR3 spans 16 amino acids. CDR1 and CDR2 (germline): SGHNT, YYREEE (reference sequence). J lost 1 base, V lost 4 bases, and 3 bases had no gene match. The CDR3 reads CASSPGTSGNTGELFF. In nucleotides, the CDR3 is TGTGCCAGCAGCCCGGGGACTAGCGGGAACACCGGGGAGCTGTTTTTT.

The chain combines TRBV11-2 with TRBJ2-7, with a possible D match to TRBD1 (5 bases). The V end lost 7 bases, the J end lost 1 base, and 11 bases lay between the germline ends. CDR3 length: 13 residues. Per germline, CDR1 SGHAT and CDR2 FQNNGV. In nucleotides, the CDR3 is TGTGCCAGCACCCAGCAGGGTTCCTACGAGCAGTACTTC. Translation gives CASTQQGSYEQYF.

The chain combines TRBV14 with TRBJ1-2; D not resolved. Trimming took off 3 bases at V and 8 bases at J, with 10 bases between the two ends. This CDR3 region has 12 residues. Germline V CDR1 and CDR2: SGHDN, FVKESK. The CDR3 region is CASSHTAGGYTF. CDR3 sequence (DNA): TGTGCCAGCAGCCATACGGCGGGGGGCTACACCTTC.

The CDR3 bases are TGTGCCATCAGGACAGGGGGTACAGATACGCAGTATTTT. This sequence encodes CAIRTGGTDTQYF. The V call is TRBV10-3, the J call TRBJ2-3, with 9 bases matching TRBD1. After removal of 6 bases from V and 3 bases from J, the junction contained 1 base not matched to a gene. The CDR3 covers 13 residues. Looked up from germline, CDR1 is ENHRY and CDR2 is SYGVKD.

The V call is TRBV7-3, the J call TRBJ2-2; D possibly corresponds to TRBD1 (5 bases). CDR1 is SGHTA, CDR2 FQGTGA, per germline. Trimming left V 3 bases short and J 0 bases short, with 11 bases between. The CDR3 loop spans 16 amino acids. Written as DNA, the CDR3 is TGTGCCAGCAGCTTTATGGGGCCTGCGAACACCGGGGAGCTGTTTTTT. Protein sequence: CASSFMGPANTGELFF.

The V gene is TRBV12-1, the J gene TRBJ2-7; TRBD2 is the table's D call and was not checked against the DNA. TRBV12-1 is a pseudogene locus. The CDR3 totals 14 residues. The CDR3 region has the DNA TGTGCCAGCAGCCGCCCGGGACTCGGCTACGAGCAGTACTTC. As protein: CASSRPGLGYEQYF.

The chain combines TRBV27 with TRBJ1-1; D unresolved. This CDR3 spans 14 amino acids. The germline V gene encodes CDR1 MNHEY and CDR2 SMNVEV (reference sequence). V was trimmed by 6 bases and J by 1 base, leaving 12 bases between them. CDR3 residues: CASRPMGENTEAFF. CDR3 nucleotides: TGTGCCAGCAGGCCTATGGGCGAGAACACTGAAGCTTTCTTT.

The rearrangement uses TRBV19 and TRBJ1-5; TRBD1 might be the D (5 bases). In germline, CDR1 is LNHDA, CDR2 SQIVND (reference sequence). This CDR3 spans 15 amino acids. V gave up 8 bases and J gave up 5 bases, with 19 bases separating them. CDR3 protein: CASGAWRRVHQPQHF. CDR3 bases: TGTGCCAGTGGGGCCTGGCGTCGAGTACATCAGCCCCAGCATTTT.

This clone was seen once. At one of its ends the junction is not consistent with the germline gene, which may arise from a read error. Distinct nucleotide sequences in the sample also encode this CDR3. The chain joins TRBV7-2 to TRBJ2-5, with unresolved D. CDR1 is SGHTA, CDR2 FQGNSA, per germline. There are 13 residues in the CDR3. CDR3 sequence: CASSLGYGETQYF. For the CDR3, the DNA is TGTGCCAGCAGCTTAGGCTATGGAGAGACTCAGTACTTC.

In its sample, this clone was seen a few times. V is TRBV11-2 and J is TRBJ2-7; TRBD2 agrees at 15 bases. The CDR3 is 17 amino acids. J lost 1 base, V lost 0 bases, and 1 base had no gene match. Germline lookup yields CDR1 SGHAT and CDR2 FQNNGV. In DNA, the CDR3 is TGTGCCAGCAGCTTAGAAGGACTAGCGGGAGGGTCCTACGAGCAGTACTTC. It translates to CASSLEGLAGGSYEQYF.

V usage is TRBV4-2 and J usage is TRBJ2-7, with 11 nucleotides matching TRBD1. The CDR3 runs to 17 residues. J gave up 5 bases and V 0 bases, and 9 bases lay outside the gene matches. Germline CDR1 and CDR2: LGHNA and YNFKEQ. CDR3 loop: CASSQDRGQGVLHEQYF. DNA for the CDR3: TGTGCCAGCAGCCAAGATCGGGGACAGGGGGTCCTCCACGAGCAGTACTTC.

V and J are TRBV27 and TRBJ2-3, with a possible D match to TRBD1 (6 bases). The CDR3 runs 12 residues. V was clipped by 3 bases and J by 9 bases, with 10 bases between them. In germline, CDR1 is MNHEY, CDR2 SMNVEV (reference sequence). The CDR3 is CASSFKGVTQYF. Here the CDR3 DNA reads TGTGCCAGCAGTTTTAAGGGGGTAACGCAGTATTTT.

On this clone itself: The same CDR3 can be traced to other DNA sequences in this sample. This sequence joins TRBV5-4 and TRBJ2-5; no clear D. Trimming cost V 4 bases and J 1 base, with 2 bases left between them. The CDR3 runs 11 residues. CDR1 is SGHNT, CDR2 YYREEE, per germline (reference sequence). Here the CDR3 DNA reads TGTGCCAGCAGCCTCCAAGAGACCCAGTACTTC. Protein: CASSLQETQYF.

The rearrangement links TRBV19 to TRBJ2-1; weak D call: TRBD1 (6 bases). The V and J ends lost 4 bases and 5 bases respectively, with 12 bases between them. The CDR3 covers 14 residues. In germline, CDR1 is LNHDA, CDR2 SQIVND (reference sequence). The CDR3 sequence is CASSTYGQNNEQFF. In nucleotides, the CDR3 is TGTGCCAGTAGTACCTACGGACAGAACAATGAGCAGTTCTTC.

J is TRBJ1-1 and V is TRBV14, with D unresolved. The CDR3 has 13 residues. The V gene's germline CDR1 is SGHDN and CDR2 FVKESK. V was trimmed by 6 bases and J by 5 bases, leaving 13 bases between them. The CDR3 DNA is TGTGCCAGCAGGCAACATTCGGGAACTGAAGCTTTCTTT. It is translated as CASRQHSGTEAFF.

The chain carries TRBV6-1 and TRBJ1-1, with D tentatively TRBD1 (5 bases). CDR1 is MNHNS, CDR2 SASEGT, per germline. Trimming left V 2 bases short and J 5 bases short, with 9 bases between. This CDR3 has 13 amino acids. The CDR3 coding sequence is TGTGCCAGCAGTGAAATAGGGGAAACTGAAGCTTTCTTT. Protein product: CASSEIGETEAFF.

The chain combines TRBV11-2 with TRBJ2-2; TRBD2 matches at 9 bases. CDR3 size: 19 residues. V lost 1 base and J lost 5; bases outside the gene matches: 14. Germline CDR1 is SGHAT and CDR2 is FQNNGV. In DNA, the CDR3 is TGTGCCAGCAGCTTAGTTACCCTAGGACTAGCGCAGCTAACCGGGGAGCTGTTTTTT. This codes for CASSLVTLGLAQLTGELFF.

This clone was seen a handful of times. Additional DNA sequences in this sample encode the identical CDR3. The CDR3 region has the DNA TGTGCCAGCTCACCGGGACAGGTTGGCACAGATACGCAGTATTTT. This codes for CASSPGQVGTDTQYF. The V gene is TRBV18, the J gene TRBJ2-3, with 8 bases aligning to TRBD1. The CDR3 extends over 15 amino acids. V trimming: 3 bases; J trimming: 1 base; junction bases outside the gene matches: 3. Germline CDR1 and CDR2: KGHSH and LQKENI.